This paragraph reports one T cell receptor (beta chain). TCRdb's copy holds only in-frame clones and misses some; the assay was immunoSEQ multiplex PCR. Of 55,000 to 80,000 clones listed, about 86% are singletons. The sample belongs to a study of blood T cell repertoires in COVID-19. Looking at the study overall: PBMCs, B-cell-depleted T cells, or T cells were the source of the cDNA or gDNA that made up the material.

This CDR3 has 15 amino acids. The germline V gene has CDR1 MNHNY and CDR2 SVGAGI (reference sequence). The germline V and J ends were trimmed by 6 bases and 6 bases, with 19 bases remaining between them. The chain carries TRBV6-6 and TRBJ2-3; a possible D gene is TRBD2 (5 bases). This TCR was sampled from a human donor in a cohort sampled during active COVID-19. The sequenced material came from peripheral blood. The CDR3 DNA is TGTGCCAGCAGCTCCCCCCAGCGTCGCGGGGATACGCAGTATTTT. The encoded protein is CASSSPQRRGDTQYF.